This TCR beta chain derives from a study of T cell responses to AZD1222 COVID-19 vaccine. Study-level background: It was second doses at about 4 or about 12 weeks that were pooled. Study results and limitations: A reported finding is that nearly half of spike-specific TCRs target unmutated variant regions. At study baseline, merely several AZD1222 recipients were seropositive. Among the donors, most were white British and more were female, and clonal diversity was possibly underestimated.

The CDR3 runs 16 residues. V dropped 0 bases and J dropped 3 bases, with 15 bases sitting between them. The germline gives CDR1 MGHRA, CDR2 YSYEKL. The repertoire was sequenced with immunoSEQ multiplex PCR; TCRdb's copy has only in-frame clones and lacks some. The table lists 100,000 to 150,000 clones, 80% to 90% of them singletons. In this sample, this clone turned up once. The antigen is not known. The source was peripheral blood, collected on day 0 of AZD1222 vaccination. The chain joins TRBV4-1 to TRBJ2-7; TRBD1 is a possible D gene (6 bases). This TCR was recovered from an adult in good health. The CDR3 DNA sequence: TGCGCCAGCAGCCAAGATCACGCCGGGACAATCTACGAGCAGTACTTC. Its translation is CASSQDHAGTIYEQYF.